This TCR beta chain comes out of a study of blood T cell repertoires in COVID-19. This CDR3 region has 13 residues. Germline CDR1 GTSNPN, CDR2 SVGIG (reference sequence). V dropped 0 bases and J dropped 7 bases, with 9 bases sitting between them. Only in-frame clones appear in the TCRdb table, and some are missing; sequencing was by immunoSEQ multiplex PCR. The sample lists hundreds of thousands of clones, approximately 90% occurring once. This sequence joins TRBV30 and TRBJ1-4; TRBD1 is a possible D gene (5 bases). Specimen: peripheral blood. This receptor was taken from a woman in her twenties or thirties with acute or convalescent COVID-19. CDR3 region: CAWSVFQGEKLFF. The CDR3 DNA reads TGTGCCTGGAGTGTATTCCAGGGTGAAAAACTGTTTTTT. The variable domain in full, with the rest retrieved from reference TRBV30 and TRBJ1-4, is SQTIHQWPATLVQPVGSPLSLECTVEGTSNPNLYWYRQAAGRGLQLLFYSVGIGQISSEVPQNLSASRPQDRQFILSSKKLLLSDSGFYLCAWSVFQGEKLFFGSGTQLSVL.